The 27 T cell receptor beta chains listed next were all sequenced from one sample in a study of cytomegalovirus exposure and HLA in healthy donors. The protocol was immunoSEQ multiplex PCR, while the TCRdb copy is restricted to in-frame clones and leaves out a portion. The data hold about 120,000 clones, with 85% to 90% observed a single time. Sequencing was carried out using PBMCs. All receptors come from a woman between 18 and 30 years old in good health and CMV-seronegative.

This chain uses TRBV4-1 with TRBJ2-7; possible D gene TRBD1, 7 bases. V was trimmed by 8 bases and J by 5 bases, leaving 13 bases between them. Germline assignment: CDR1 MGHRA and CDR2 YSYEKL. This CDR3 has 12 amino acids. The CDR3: CASSRGAHEQYF. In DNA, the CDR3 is TGCGCCAGCTCCAGGGGGGCCCACGAGCAGTACTTC.

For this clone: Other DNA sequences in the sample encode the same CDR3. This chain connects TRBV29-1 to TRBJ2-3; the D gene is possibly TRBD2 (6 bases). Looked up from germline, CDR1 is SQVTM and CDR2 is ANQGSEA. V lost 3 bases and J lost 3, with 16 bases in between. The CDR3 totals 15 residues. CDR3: CSVEDRGGSTDTQYF. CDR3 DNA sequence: TGCAGCGTTGAGGACCGGGGAGGAAGTACAGATACGCAGTATTTT.

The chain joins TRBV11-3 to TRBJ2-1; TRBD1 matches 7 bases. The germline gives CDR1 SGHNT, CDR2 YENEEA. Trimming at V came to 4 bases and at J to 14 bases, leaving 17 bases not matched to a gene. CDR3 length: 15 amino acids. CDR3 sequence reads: CASSSWDSEPIMEFF. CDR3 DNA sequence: TGTGCCAGCAGCTCATGGGACAGCGAGCCTATAATGGAGTTCTTC.

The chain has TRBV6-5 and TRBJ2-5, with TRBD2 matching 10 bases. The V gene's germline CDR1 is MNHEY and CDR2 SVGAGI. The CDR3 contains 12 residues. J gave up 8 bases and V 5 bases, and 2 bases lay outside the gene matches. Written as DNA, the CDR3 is TGTGCCAGCAGTATAGCGGGAGGTACCCAGTACTTC. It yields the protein CASSIAGGTQYF.

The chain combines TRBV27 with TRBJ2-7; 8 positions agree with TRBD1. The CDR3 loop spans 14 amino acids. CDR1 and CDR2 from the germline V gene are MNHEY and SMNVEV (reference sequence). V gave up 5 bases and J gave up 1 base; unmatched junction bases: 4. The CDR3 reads CASSLGQGSYEQYF. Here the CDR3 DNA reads TGTGCCAGCAGTCTAGGACAGGGTTCCTACGAGCAGTACTTC.

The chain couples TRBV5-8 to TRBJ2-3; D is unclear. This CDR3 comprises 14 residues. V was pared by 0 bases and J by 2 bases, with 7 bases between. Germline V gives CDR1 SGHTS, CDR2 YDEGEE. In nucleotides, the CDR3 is TGTGCCAGCAGCTTGGGCTATAACACAGATACGCAGTATTTT. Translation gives CASSLGYNTDTQYF. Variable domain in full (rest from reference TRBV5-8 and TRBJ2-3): EAGVTQSPTHLIKTRGQQATLRCSPISGHTSVYWYQQALGLGLQFLLWYDEGEERNRGNFPPRFSGRQFPNYSSELNVNALELEDSALYLCASSLGYNTDTQYFGPGTRLTVL.

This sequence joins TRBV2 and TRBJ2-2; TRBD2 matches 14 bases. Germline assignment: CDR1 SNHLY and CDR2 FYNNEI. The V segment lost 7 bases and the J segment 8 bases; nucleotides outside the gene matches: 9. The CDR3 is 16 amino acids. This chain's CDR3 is CASNKGLAGVSGELFF. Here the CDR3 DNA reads TGTGCCAGCAATAAGGGACTAGCGGGAGTCTCTGGGGAGCTGTTTTTT.

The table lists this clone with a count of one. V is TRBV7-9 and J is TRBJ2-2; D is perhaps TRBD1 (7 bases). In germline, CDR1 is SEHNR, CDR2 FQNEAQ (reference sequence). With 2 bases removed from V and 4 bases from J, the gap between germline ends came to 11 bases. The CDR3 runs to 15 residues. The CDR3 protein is CASSLLQGGTGELFF. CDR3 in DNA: TGTGCCAGCAGCTTACTGCAGGGGGGCACCGGGGAGCTGTTTTTT.

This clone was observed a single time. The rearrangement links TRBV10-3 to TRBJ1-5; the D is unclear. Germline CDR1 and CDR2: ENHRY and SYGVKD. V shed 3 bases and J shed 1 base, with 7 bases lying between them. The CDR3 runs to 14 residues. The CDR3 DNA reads TGTGCCATCAGTGATCAGGAAAGCAATCAGCCCCAGCATTTT. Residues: CAISDQESNQPQHF.

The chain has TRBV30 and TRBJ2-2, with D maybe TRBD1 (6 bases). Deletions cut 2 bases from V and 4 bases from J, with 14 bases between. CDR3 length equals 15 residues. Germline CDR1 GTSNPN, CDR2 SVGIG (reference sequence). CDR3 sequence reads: CAWSPGAFGTGELFF. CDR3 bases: TGTGCCTGGAGTCCAGGGGCGTTTGGCACCGGGGAGCTGTTTTTT.

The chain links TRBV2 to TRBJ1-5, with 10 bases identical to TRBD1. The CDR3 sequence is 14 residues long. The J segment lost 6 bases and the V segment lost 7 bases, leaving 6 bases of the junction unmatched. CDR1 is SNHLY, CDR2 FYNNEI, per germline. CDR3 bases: TGTGCCAGCACCCAGACAGGGGGCGGTCAGCCCCAGCATTTT. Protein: CASTQTGGGQPQHF. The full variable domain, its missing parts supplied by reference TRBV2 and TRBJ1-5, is EPEVTQTPSHQVTQMGQEVILRCVPISNHLYFYWYRQILGQKVEFLVSFYNNEISEKSEIFDDQFSVERPDGSNFTLKIRSTKLEDSAMYFCASTQTGGGQPQHFGDGTRLSIL.

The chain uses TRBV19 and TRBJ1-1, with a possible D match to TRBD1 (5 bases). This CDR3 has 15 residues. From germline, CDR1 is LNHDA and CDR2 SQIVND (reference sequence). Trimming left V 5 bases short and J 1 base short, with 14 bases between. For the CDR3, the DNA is TGTGCCAGTAGTCCCCGGACAACTAAGAACACTGAAGCTTTCTTT. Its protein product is CASSPRTTKNTEAFF.

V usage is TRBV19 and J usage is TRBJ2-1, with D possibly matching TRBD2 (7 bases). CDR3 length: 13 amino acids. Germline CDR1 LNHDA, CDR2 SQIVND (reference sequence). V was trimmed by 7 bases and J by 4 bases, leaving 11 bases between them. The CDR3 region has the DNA TGTGCCAGTACCAAGGGGGGGTACAATGAGCAGTTCTTC. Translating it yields CASTKGGYNEQFF.

The CDR3 spells CASSLGVAGDGNSPLHF. As DNA, the CDR3 is TGCGCCAGCAGCTTGGGTGTCGCCGGAGACGGGAATTCACCCCTCCACTTT. The rearrangement joins TRBV5-1 to TRBJ1-6; D is ambiguous. Germline CDR1 reads SGHRS; CDR2 reads YFSETQ. This CDR3 has 17 amino acids. V was shortened by 0 bases and J by 7 bases, with 17 bases between the two germline ends.

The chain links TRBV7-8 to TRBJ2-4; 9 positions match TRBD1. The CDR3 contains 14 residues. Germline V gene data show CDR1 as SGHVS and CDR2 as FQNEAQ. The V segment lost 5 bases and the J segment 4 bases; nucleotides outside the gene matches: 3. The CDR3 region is CASSPGTGKNIQYF. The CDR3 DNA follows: TGTGCCAGCAGCCCGGGGACAGGGAAAAACATTCAGTACTTC.

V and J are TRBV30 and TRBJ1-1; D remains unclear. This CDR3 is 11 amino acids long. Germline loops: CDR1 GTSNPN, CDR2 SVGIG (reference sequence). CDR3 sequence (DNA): TGTGCACTTATCTTGACTCGGGAAGCTTTCTTT. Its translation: CALILTREAFF. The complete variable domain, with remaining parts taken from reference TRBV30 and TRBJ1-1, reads SQTIHQWPATLVQPVGSPLSLECTVEGTSNPNLYWYRQAAGRGLQLLFYSVGIGQISSEVPQNLSASRPQDRQFILSSKKLLLSDSGFYLCALILTREAFFGQGTRLTVV.

The CDR3 is CASSKLGPDEQYF. CDR3 nucleotide sequence: TGTGCCAGCAGTAAGTTGGGGCCGGACGAGCAGTACTTC. The rearrangement joins TRBV28 to TRBJ2-7; a weak D match, TRBD1 (5 bases). V was cut by 5 bases and J by 5 bases, with 13 bases left in between. The CDR3 runs 13 residues. Germline V gene lookup returns CDR1 MDHEN and CDR2 SYDVKM.

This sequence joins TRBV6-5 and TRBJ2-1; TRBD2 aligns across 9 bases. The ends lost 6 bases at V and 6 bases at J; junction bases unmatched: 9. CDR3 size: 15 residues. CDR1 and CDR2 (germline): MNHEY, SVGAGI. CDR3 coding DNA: TGTGCCAGCAGCATTAGCGGGAGTGCTGGCAATGAGCAGTTCTTC. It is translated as CASSISGSAGNEQFF.

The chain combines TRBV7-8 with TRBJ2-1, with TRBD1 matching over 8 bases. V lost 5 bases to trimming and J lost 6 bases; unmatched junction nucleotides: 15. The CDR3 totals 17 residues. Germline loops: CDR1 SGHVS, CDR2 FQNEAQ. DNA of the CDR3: TGTGCCAGCAGCCGACCCTTAAGACAGGGGATATTCAATGAGCAGTTCTTC. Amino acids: CASSRPLRQGIFNEQFF.

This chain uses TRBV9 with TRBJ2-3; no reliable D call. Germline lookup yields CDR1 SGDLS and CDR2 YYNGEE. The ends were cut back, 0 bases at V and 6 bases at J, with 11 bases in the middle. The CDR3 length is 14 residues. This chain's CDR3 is CASSVAGPSDTQYF. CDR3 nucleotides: TGTGCCAGCAGCGTAGCAGGTCCCTCCGATACGCAGTATTTT. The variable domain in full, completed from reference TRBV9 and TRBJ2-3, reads DSGVTQTPKHLITATGQRVTLRCSPRSGDLSVYWYQQSLDQGLQFLIQYYNGEERAKGNILERFSAQQFPDLHSELNLSSLELGDSALYFCASSVAGPSDTQYFGPGTRLTVL.

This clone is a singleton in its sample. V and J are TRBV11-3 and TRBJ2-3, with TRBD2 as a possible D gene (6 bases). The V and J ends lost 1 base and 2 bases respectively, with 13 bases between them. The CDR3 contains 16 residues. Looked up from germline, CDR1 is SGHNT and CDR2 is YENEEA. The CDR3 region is CASSLGAGRDTDTQYF. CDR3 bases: TGTGCCAGCAGCTTAGGGGCCGGGAGAGACACAGATACGCAGTATTTT.

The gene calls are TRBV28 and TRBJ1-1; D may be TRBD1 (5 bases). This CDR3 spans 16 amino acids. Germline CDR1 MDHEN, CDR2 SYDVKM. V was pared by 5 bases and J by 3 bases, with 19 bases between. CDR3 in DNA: TGTGCCAGCAGTCCCGGGCCCCGGGGGTGGTACACTGAAGCTTTCTTT. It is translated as CASSPGPRGWYTEAFF. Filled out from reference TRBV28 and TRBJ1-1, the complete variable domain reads DVKVTQSSRYLVKRTGEKVFLECVQDMDHENMFWYRQDPGLGLRLIYFSYDVKMKEKGDIPEGYSVSREKKERFSLILESASTNQTSMYLCASSPGPRGWYTEAFFGQGTRLTVV.

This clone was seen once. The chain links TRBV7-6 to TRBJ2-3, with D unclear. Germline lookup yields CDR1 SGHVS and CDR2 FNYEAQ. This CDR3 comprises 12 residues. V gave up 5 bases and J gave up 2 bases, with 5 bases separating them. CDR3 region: CASSHYTDTQYF. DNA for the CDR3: TGTGCCAGCAGCCACTACACAGATACGCAGTATTTT.

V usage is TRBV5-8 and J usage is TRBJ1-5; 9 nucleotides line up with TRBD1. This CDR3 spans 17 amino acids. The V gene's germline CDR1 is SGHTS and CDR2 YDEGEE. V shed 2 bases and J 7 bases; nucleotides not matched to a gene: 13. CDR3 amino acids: CASSFGQGLPIRQPQHF. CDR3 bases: TGTGCCAGCAGCTTCGGACAGGGGCTGCCCATAAGGCAGCCCCAGCATTTT.

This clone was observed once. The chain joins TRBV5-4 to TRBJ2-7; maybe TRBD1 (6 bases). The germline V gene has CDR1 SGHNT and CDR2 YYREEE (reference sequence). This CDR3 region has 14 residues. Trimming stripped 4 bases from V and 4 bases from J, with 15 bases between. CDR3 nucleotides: TGTGCCAGCAGCCCACACAGGGATCGGTACGAGCAGTACTTC. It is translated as CASSPHRDRYEQYF.

In DNA form, the CDR3 reads TGTGCCAGCAGCTTATCTGGGGGGCTAGCGGGAGGAGAGACCCAGTACTTC. It translates to CASSLSGGLAGGETQYF. The chain is built from TRBV7-9 and TRBJ2-5, with 11 bases that match TRBD2. The CDR3 extends over 17 amino acids. The germline gives CDR1 SEHNR, CDR2 FQNEAQ (reference sequence). Trimming cost V 2 bases and J 4 bases; bases outside gene matches: 9.

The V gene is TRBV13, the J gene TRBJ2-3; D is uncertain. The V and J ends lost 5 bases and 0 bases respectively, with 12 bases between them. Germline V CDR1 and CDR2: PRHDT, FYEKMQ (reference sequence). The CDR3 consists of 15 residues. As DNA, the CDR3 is TGTGCCAGCAGCACAACAGAAAAAAGCACAGATACGCAGTATTTT. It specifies CASSTTEKSTDTQYF.